This is a list of T cell receptor beta chains from one sample in a study of blood T cell repertoires in COVID-19. Sequenced by immunoSEQ multiplex PCR; TCRdb stores in-frame clones only, minus some. This table holds tens of thousands of clones, 83% found once. Sequencing was done on a sample of peripheral blood. These receptors were collected from a man at least 80 years old with acute or convalescent COVID-19. Each CDR3 is given with its conserved first and last residue. The D gene is left open where the match is weak. Rows give clone size only sometimes, using once, few, many, or a class for an expanded clone.

d_call	clone_size	v_call	j_call	cdr3_nt	cdr3_aa
.	.	TRBV12-3/TRBV12-4	TRBJ2-7	TGTGCCAGCAGACGGCTTGGGCATCACGAGCAGTACTTC	CASRRLGHHEQYF
.	.	TRBV30	TRBJ1-5	TGTGCCTGGAGTCCGGGGGTAATCAATCAGCCCCAGCATTTT	CAWSPGVINQPQHF
.	.	TRBV27	TRBJ2-7	TGTGCCAGCAGTTTACGTCAGGGGGGCTCCTACGAGCAGTACTTC	CASSLRQGGSYEQYF
TRBD1	.	TRBV5-1	TRBJ2-7	TGCGCCAGCAGATTATCCGGGACAGGGGGCTCCTACGAGCAGTACTTC	CASRLSGTGGSYEQYF
.	.	TRBV27	TRBJ1-6	TGTGCCAGCAGTTTTTGGCAGTCAGTTACTTCACCCCTCCACTTT	CASSFWQSVTSPLHF
.	.	TRBV10-3	TRBJ2-3	TGTGCCATCAGTGAGTCGCGTCCCACAGATACGCAGTATTTT	CAISESRPTDTQYF
TRBD1	.	TRBV4-1	TRBJ1-5	TGCGCCAGCAGCGCCTCCGGGACAGGGATGGGGCAGCCCCAGCATTTT	CASSASGTGMGQPQHF
.	.	TRBV7-2	TRBJ2-1	TGTGCCAGCAGCTTGGCTAGCGCGAGTTATGAGCAGTTCTTC	CASSLASASYEQFF
.	.	TRBV30	TRBJ2-7	TGTGCCTGGAGTCCCGGCTACGAGCAGTACTTC	CAWSPGYEQYF
.	.	TRBV5-1	TRBJ1-1	TGCGCCAGCAGCTTTATGGGGGGGCAGAACACTGAAGCTTTCTTT	CASSFMGGQNTEAFF
TRBD2	.	TRBV4-2	TRBJ2-7	TGTGCCAGCAGCGAAATAGCGGGGGAATCCTACGAGCAGTACTTC	CASSEIAGESYEQYF
.	.	TRBV28	TRBJ1-1	TGTGCCAGCCGAATCCTGACACGAAACACTGAAGCTTTCTTT	CASRILTRNTEAFF
TRBD2	.	TRBV5-4	TRBJ2-7	TGTGCCAGCAGCTTCGGACTAGCGGGAGGCGAGCAGTACTTC	CASSFGLAGGEQYF
.	.	TRBV3-1/TRBV3-2	TRBJ2-7	TGTGCCAGCAGCCAAGAGACGGGGAGCTCCTACGAGCAGTACTTC	CASSQETGSSYEQYF
TRBD1	few	TRBV5-6	TRBJ1-5	TGTGCCAGCAGCTGGGGACAGATCAATCAGCCCCAGCATTTT	CASSWGQINQPQHF
.	.	TRBV2	TRBJ1-5	TGTGCCAGCAGTGATGACAGTAATCAGCCCCAGCATTTT	CASSDDSNQPQHF
TRBD1	.	TRBV6-5	TRBJ1-2	TGTGCCAGCAGTTGGCCAGGGGGTCCCGAAAACTATGGCTACACCTTC	CASSWPGGPENYGYTF
.	.	TRBV4-3	TRBJ2-7	TGCGCCAGCAGCCAGGGGGGGGCCCCGGGCTCCTACGAGCAGTACTTC	CASSQGGAPGSYEQYF
TRBD1	.	TRBV6-5	TRBJ1-1	TGTGCCACCCTAAACAGGGGAAACACTGAAGCTTTCTTT	CATLNRGNTEAFF
.	.	TRBV11-2	TRBJ2-7	TGTGCCAGCAGCTTTCCGAGAGGGAGCTACGAGCAGTACTTC	CASSFPRGSYEQYF
.	.	TRBV6-2/TRBV6-3	TRBJ1-1	TGTGCCAGCAGTTACGCAGGACTGAAGGTTGAAGCTTTCTTT	CASSYAGLKVEAFF
.	.	TRBV11-2	TRBJ1-4	TGTGCCAGCAGCTTAGTCCGGGGGGCAACTAATGAAAAACTGTTTTTT	CASSLVRGATNEKLFF
TRBD1	.	TRBV7-2	TRBJ1-2	TGTGCCAGCAGCCGGGGACAGGGGGCCTATGGCTACACCTTC	CASSRGQGAYGYTF
.	once	TRBV19	TRBJ1-5	TGTGCCAGTAGCCTGACAGGAGGTCATCAGCCCCAGCATTTT	CASSLTGGHQPQHF
TRBD2	.	TRBV6-2/TRBV6-3	TRBJ2-7	TGTGCCAGCAGTTCCTGGACTAGCGGGAGCTACGAGCAGTACTTC	CASSSWTSGSYEQYF
.	once	TRBV28	TRBJ1-1	TGTGCCAGCAGTTTAAGGCCGGGGAACACTGAAGCTTTCTTT	CASSLRPGNTEAFF
.	.	TRBV28	TRBJ2-7	TGTGCCAGCAGACTCCCCGGACAGTTCGACGAGCAGTACTTC	CASRLPGQFDEQYF
TRBD2	.	TRBV5-8	TRBJ2-5	TGTGCCAGCAGCCCCCGGTTAGCGGGAGTAGAGACCCAGTACTTC	CASSPRLAGVETQYF
TRBD2	.	TRBV19	TRBJ2-1	TGTGCCAGTGGGCCAGGACTAGCGGTTATATACAATGAGCAGTTCTTC	CASGPGLAVIYNEQFF
TRBD1	.	TRBV19	TRBJ1-2	TGTGCCAGTAGTATAGATCATCGACAGGGGGATAATGGCTACACCTTC	CASSIDHRQGDNGYTF